Listed here are 18 T cell receptor beta chains from one sample, sequenced in a study of T cell responses to AZD1222 COVID-19 vaccine (dated by TCRdb to the early 2020s). The time point label of this sample denotes: baseline before first vaccination. The protocol used for the library was the immunoSEQ multiplex PCR assay. TCRdb took this table from immuneACCESS and kept in-frame rearrangements with V and J called. Such tables lack part of the clones; where checked against another copy, unresolved V genes explain under half of the gap, and the rest is unexplained. This sample lists 98,000 or so clones; about 86% were detected once. The leading ten clones occupy 3% to 3.5% of the sample. The specimen was peripheral blood, collected on day 0 of AZD1222 vaccination. The receptors were gathered from an adult in good health.

This clone was recorded only once. This chain uses TRBV6-1 with TRBJ2-1; 8 bases agree with TRBD2. Trimming removed 3 bases from V and 2 bases from J; junction bases left unmatched: 9. Germline V gene sequence: CDR1 MNHNS, CDR2 SASEGT. The CDR3 runs to 17 residues. The chain's CDR3 is CASSDTLAGGPYNEQFF. CDR3 coding DNA: TGTGCCAGCAGTGATACGCTGGCGGGGGGCCCCTACAATGAGCAGTTCTTC.

The chain recombines TRBV3-1 (or the pseudogene TRBV3-2) with TRBJ1-1; D remains ambiguous. Trimming cost V 4 bases and J 0 bases, with 9 bases left between them. The germline gives CDR1 LGHDT, CDR2 YNNKEL (reference sequence). There are 14 residues in the CDR3. The CDR3, as DNA: TGTGCCAGCAGCCCCGCCGGCATGAACACTGAAGCTTTCTTT. Amino acids: CASSPAGMNTEAFF.

J is TRBJ1-1 and V is TRBV4-1; D is unclear. CDR1 and CDR2 (germline): MGHRA, YSYEKL. This CDR3 has 14 residues. Trimming shortened V by 1 base and J by 0 bases, and 6 bases separated the two germline ends. CDR3 nucleotides: TGCGCCAGCAGCCAAGTCACCGTGAACACTGAAGCTTTCTTT. Its protein product is CASSQVTVNTEAFF.

In its sample, this clone was seen once. The chain combines TRBV15 with TRBJ1-2; 8 bases are shared with TRBD1. CDR3 length: 18 amino acids. The V segment lost 0 bases and the J segment 4 bases; nucleotides outside the gene matches: 13. Germline lookup yields CDR1 LNHNV and CDR2 YYDKDF (reference sequence). CDR3 residues: CATSRDGGGQVKGYGYTF. The CDR3 nucleotides read TGTGCCACCAGCAGAGATGGCGGGGGACAGGTGAAGGGCTATGGCTACACCTTC.

This clone qualifies as large. This rearrangement joins TRBV4-2 to TRBJ2-3, with D perhaps given as TRBD1 or TRBD2 (7 bases each). V was pared by 0 bases and J by 0 bases, with 13 bases between. The CDR3 has 17 amino acids. Germline assignment: CDR1 LGHNA and CDR2 YNFKEQ. CDR3 region: CASSQEGGGPSTDTQYF. DNA for the CDR3: TGTGCCAGCAGCCAAGAGGGAGGGGGCCCTAGCACAGATACGCAGTATTTT.

The rearrangement links TRBV5-4 to TRBJ2-7, with D possibly TRBD2 on 7 matching bases. This CDR3 contains 14 residues. The V gene's germline CDR1 is SGHNT and CDR2 YYREEE (reference sequence). Trimming shortened V by 3 bases and J by 4 bases, and 14 bases separated the two germline ends. The CDR3: CASSWAGARYEQYF. CDR3 coding DNA: TGTGCCAGCAGCTGGGCGGGGGCGCGGTACGAGCAGTACTTC.

The DNA for the CDR3 is TGTGCCAGCAGCTTAACCCCCAGCCCCGGCTACACCTTC. Protein: CASSLTPSPGYTF. The chain recombines TRBV11-2 with TRBJ1-2, with D hard to call. Germline CDR1 is SGHAT and CDR2 is FQNNGV. There are 13 residues in the CDR3. V was shortened by 2 bases and J by 8 bases, with 12 bases between the two germline ends.

This sequence joins TRBV28 and TRBJ2-1, with 7 nucleotides matching TRBD2. V shed 7 bases, J shed 3 bases, and the junction held 9 bases outside the gene matches. The germline gives CDR1 MDHEN, CDR2 SYDVKM. The CDR3 totals 15 residues. The CDR3 spells CASMPGGGGYNEQFF. For the CDR3, the DNA is TGTGCCAGCATGCCTGGGGGGGGTGGCTACAATGAGCAGTTCTTC.

V and J are TRBV5-1 and TRBJ2-7, with 11 bases that match TRBD1. The V gene end was trimmed by 0 bases and the J gene end by 5 bases; junction bases not matched to a gene: 7. CDR1 and CDR2 from the germline V gene are SGHRS and YFSETQ. The CDR3 has 16 residues. The DNA of the CDR3 is TGCGCCAGCAGCTTGGGCCAGGACAGGGGGCGGAACGAGCAGTACTTC. The encoded protein is CASSLGQDRGRNEQYF.

The chain couples TRBV4-3 to TRBJ2-3; 8 bases align to TRBD2. Germline CDR1 is LGHNA and CDR2 is YSLEER. Germline trimming cut 5 bases from V and 0 bases from J; bases unmatched to any gene: 13. The CDR3 covers 18 residues. CDR3 bases: TGCGCCAGCAGCTCCACGTATAGCGGGGTTGGGAGCACAGATACGCAGTATTTT. Its protein is CASSSTYSGVGSTDTQYF.

The chain joins TRBV11-3 to TRBJ1-6; TRBD1 is a possible D gene (5 bases). Germline V gives CDR1 SGHNT, CDR2 YENEEA. There are 15 residues in the CDR3. V lost 2 bases, J lost 6 bases, and 11 bases lay in between. The DNA of the CDR3 is TGTGCCAGCAGCTTATGGGGCGATGGTAATTCACCCCTCCACTTT. Protein: CASSLWGDGNSPLHF.

CDR3 coding DNA: TGCGCCAGCAGCCCGGGGGGACGGCGTCAAGAGACCCAGTACTTC. Its translation: CASSPGGRRQETQYF. The chain carries TRBV5-1 and TRBJ2-5; 7 nucleotides match TRBD2. The CDR3 sequence is 15 residues long. Trimming cost V 4 bases and J 2 bases; bases outside gene matches: 8. The germline gives CDR1 SGHRS, CDR2 YFSETQ.

This chain links TRBV11-2 with TRBJ2-7, with 8 bases matching TRBD1. Germline CDR1 SGHAT, CDR2 FQNNGV. The CDR3 length is 15 residues. The V segment lost 5 bases and the J segment 4 bases; nucleotides outside the gene matches: 10. Here the CDR3 reads CASSHGAGGWYEQYF. CDR3 DNA: TGTGCCAGCAGCCATGGGGCAGGGGGCTGGTACGAGCAGTACTTC. Full variable domain (outside the CDR3, taken from reference TRBV11-2 and TRBJ2-7): EAGVAQSPRYKIIEKRQSVAFWCNPISGHATLYWYQQILGQGPKLLIQFQNNGVVDDSQLPKDRFSAERLKGVDSTLKIQPAKLEDSAVYLCASSHGAGGWYEQYFGPGTRLTVT.

V usage is TRBV7-2 and J usage is TRBJ1-1; TRBD1 matches at 8 bases. This CDR3 has 14 amino acids. Looked up from germline, CDR1 is SGHTA and CDR2 is FQGNSA. V lost 4 bases and J lost 1; bases outside the gene matches: 2. CDR3 region: CASSSDRGNTEAFF. The DNA of the CDR3 is TGTGCCAGCAGCTCAGACAGGGGGAACACTGAAGCTTTCTTT.

The rearrangement uses TRBV5-1 and TRBJ2-7, with TRBD2 as a possible D gene (5 bases). Trimming took 2 bases from V and 3 from J, leaving 15 bases between them. CDR3 size: 15 residues. The germline gives CDR1 SGHRS, CDR2 YFSETQ. CDR3 coding DNA: TGCGCCAGCAGCTTAGGCGGGTTGGAATACTACGAGCAGTACTTC. This codes for CASSLGGLEYYEQYF.

In DNA, the CDR3 is TGCGCCAGCAGGATTACTAGCGGGGGACAAGAGACCCAGTACTTC. Its translation is CASRITSGGQETQYF. The gene calls are TRBV10-2 and TRBJ2-5, with 11 bases matching TRBD2. The trim removed 6 bases at V and 2 bases at J, leaving 5 bases unmatched. Germline V gene lookup returns CDR1 WSHSY and CDR2 SAAADI. This CDR3 comprises 15 residues.

This clone was picked up one time. This rearrangement joins TRBV5-5 to TRBJ2-2, with 12 positions matching TRBD2. This CDR3 has 18 residues. The ends lost 5 bases at V and 5 bases at J; junction bases unmatched: 13. The germline V gene encodes CDR1 SGHKS and CDR2 YYEKEE (reference sequence). As DNA, the CDR3 is TGTGCCAGCAGGCGGACTAGCGGGGTAACCGTGAGGACCGGGGAGCTGTTTTTT. Translation: CASRRTSGVTVRTGELFF.

The chain carries TRBV5-8 and TRBJ1-4; 8 bases map to TRBD1. Germline-derived CDR1 and CDR2 are SGHTS and YDEGEE. Trimming took 4 bases from V and 1 from J; bases not matched to a gene: 9. The CDR3 has 17 residues. The CDR3 reads CASSPGQGLLTNEKLFF. DNA for the CDR3: TGTGCCAGCAGCCCTGGACAGGGTCTTTTAACTAATGAAAAACTGTTTTTT.